What follows are 28 T cell receptor beta chains derived from one specimen sequenced in a study of T cells after yellow fever vaccination. Using its own MiXCR run on the 5' RACE reads, TCRdb lists one record per CDR3 protein. Among some 300,000 distinct CDR3 sequences listed, approximately 12% were seen once. The sample consisted of CD4+ T cells sorted from PBMCs, taken 45 days after the yellow fever booster vaccination. These receptor sequences come from a man between 18 and 29 years old who received the YFV17D yellow fever vaccine.

This clonotype appeared a few times. This chain uses TRBV11-2 with TRBJ2-3; D unresolved. The CDR3 totals 12 residues. The V gene's germline CDR1 is SGHAT and CDR2 FQNNGV. Trimming removed 2 bases from V and 8 bases from J, with 8 bases in between. The CDR3 DNA follows: TGTGCCAGCAGCTTATACCCCGGTACGCAGTATTTT. It specifies CASSLYPGTQYF.

The genes are TRBV7-9 and TRBJ2-1; the D is unclear. The CDR3 is 15 amino acids. V lost 3 bases and J lost 7, with 16 bases in between. Germline V gene sequence: CDR1 SEHNR, CDR2 FQNEAQ (reference sequence). Here the CDR3 reads CASSFGPPSGNEQFF. The CDR3, as DNA: TGTGCCAGCAGCTTTGGACCACCCTCCGGGAATGAGCAGTTCTTC.

This clonotype was recorded a few times. The V call is TRBV5-1, the J call TRBJ2-3; either TRBD1 or TRBD2 may fit D (5 bases each). Trimming cost V 4 bases and J 3 bases, with 18 bases left between them. CDR1 and CDR2 from the germline V gene are SGHRS and YFSETQ. The length of the CDR3 is 16 residues. CDR3 residues: CASSLPGQSITDTQYF. The CDR3 region has the DNA TGCGCCAGCAGCCTGCCGGGGCAGAGCATAACAGATACGCAGTATTTT.

This clonotype has a handful of counts. The chain links TRBV7-2 to TRBJ2-1; 9 positions agree with TRBD1. This CDR3 spans 16 amino acids. Germline V gene lookup returns CDR1 SGHTA and CDR2 FQGNSA. With V trimmed by 5 bases and J by 8 bases, 13 bases remained unmatched. The CDR3 spells CASSDSPGTGRDEQFF. Here the CDR3 DNA reads TGTGCCAGCAGCGACTCCCCCGGGACAGGGCGGGATGAGCAGTTCTTC.

The V and J genes are TRBV4-1 and TRBJ1-2, with D hard to call. Germline CDR1 is MGHRA and CDR2 is YSYEKL. The CDR3 contains 17 residues. V lost 1 base and J 6 bases, leaving 21 bases between the germline ends. The CDR3 is CASSQGRLADDRHGYTF. In DNA, the CDR3 is TGCGCCAGCAGCCAAGGAAGGTTAGCGGATGACCGCCATGGCTACACCTTC.

This chain joins TRBV15 and TRBJ1-4; D uncertain. The CDR3 covers 16 residues. V lost 0 bases and J 5 bases, leaving 13 bases between the germline ends. Germline loops: CDR1 LNHNV, CDR2 YYDKDF (reference sequence). CDR3 amino acids: CATSRDVAAGNEKLFF. DNA of the CDR3: TGTGCCACCAGCAGAGATGTTGCGGCTGGAAATGAAAAACTGTTTTTT. The entire variable domain, with the rest obtained from reference TRBV15 and TRBJ1-4, is as follows: DAMVIQNPRYQVTQFGKPVTLSCSQTLNHNVMYWYQQKSSQAPKLLFHYYDKDFNNEADTPDNFQSRRPNTSFCFLDIRSPGLGDTAMYLCATSRDVAAGNEKLFFGSGTQLSVL.

This clonotype was observed at least ten times. The CDR3 DNA sequence: TGTGCCATCAGTGAGCGAACAGGGGGTGAGCAGTTCTTC. This translates into CAISERTGGEQFF. The rearrangement links TRBV10-3 to TRBJ2-1, with 8 bases fitting TRBD1. Germline trimming cut 2 bases from V and 9 bases from J; bases unmatched to any gene: 3. Germline assignment: CDR1 ENHRY and CDR2 SYGVKD. This CDR3 spans 13 amino acids.

This clonotype appeared many times. J is TRBJ1-5 and V is TRBV6-5; D is ambiguous. The V gene's germline CDR1 is MNHEY and CDR2 SVGAGI. V lost 4 bases and J 7 bases, leaving 11 bases between the germline ends. The CDR3 loop spans 13 amino acids. The CDR3 DNA reads as TGTGCCAGCAGTTCCGCGGTGGGCCAGCCCCAGCATTTT. It translates to CASSSAVGQPQHF.

CDR3 sequence reads: CASSIQQGRETQYF. CDR3 DNA: TGTGCCAGTAGTATCCAACAGGGGCGGGAGACCCAGTACTTC. The gene calls are TRBV19 and TRBJ2-5; 7 bases are shared with TRBD1. The CDR3 consists of 14 residues. With V trimmed by 3 bases and J by 5 bases, 6 bases remained unmatched. Germline lookup yields CDR1 LNHDA and CDR2 SQIVND (reference sequence).

This clonotype was counted many times. The chain has TRBV7-2 and TRBJ2-3; D ambiguous. From germline, CDR1 is SGHTA and CDR2 FQGNSA. The CDR3 consists of 13 residues. V was pared by 5 bases and J by 2 bases, with 8 bases between. The CDR3 DNA follows: TGTGCCAGCAGCCTTGTCCTCACAGATACGCAGTATTTT. This codes for CASSLVLTDTQYF.

The rearrangement uses TRBV6-2 or TRBV6-3 and TRBJ2-5; 13 bases match TRBD2. With 7 bases clipped from V and 0 bases from J, the junction kept 11 bases outside the gene matches. The CDR3 spans 18 residues. Germline lookup yields CDR1 MNHEY and CDR2 SVGEGT. The CDR3 protein is CASTRTSGGLTYQETQYF. Written as DNA, the CDR3 is TGTGCCAGCACCCGGACTAGCGGGGGTTTGACGTACCAAGAGACCCAGTACTTC.

This chain links TRBV5-1 with TRBJ1-2; TRBD1 matches 8 bases. Germline V gene data show CDR1 as SGHRS and CDR2 as YFSETQ. This CDR3 has 15 amino acids. Losses at the gene ends were 0 bases for V and 3 bases for J; bases not matched to a gene: 4. This chain's CDR3 is CASSLAGGFDYGYTF. The CDR3 DNA reads as TGCGCCAGCAGCTTGGCAGGGGGCTTCGACTATGGCTACACCTTC.

This clonotype showed up just a few times. The CDR3 protein is CAISDGGGARNEQFF. The CDR3 nucleotides read TGTGCCATCAGTGACGGCGGGGGGGCTCGAAATGAGCAGTTCTTC. The chain employs TRBV10-3 and TRBJ2-1; 9 bases align to TRBD2. Germline CDR1 reads ENHRY; CDR2 reads SYGVKD. The length of the CDR3 is 15 residues. V shed 3 bases, J shed 7 bases, and the junction held 7 bases outside the gene matches.

This clonotype was seen many times. The CDR3 DNA is TGTGCCAGCAGCCCCCGGGACTATCGCCAAGAGACCCAGTACTTC. This translates into CASSPRDYRQETQYF. The chain carries TRBV7-2 and TRBJ2-5; 7 nucleotides line up with TRBD2. The germline gives CDR1 SGHTA, CDR2 FQGNSA. With 5 bases clipped from V and 1 base from J, the junction kept 7 bases outside the gene matches. CDR3 length equals 15 residues.

This clonotype showed up just a few times. This rearrangement joins TRBV21-1 to TRBJ2-2; the table's D call, TRBD1, was not checked against the DNA. TRBV21-1 is labeled a pseudogene. The CDR3 has 17 residues. The CDR3: CASSKDRTAKSTGELFF. The CDR3 DNA follows: TGTGCCAGCAGCAAAGACCGGACAGCCAAGAGCACCGGGGAGCTGTTTTTT.

This clonotype showed up just a few times. V usage is TRBV7-9 and J usage is TRBJ1-1, with D maybe TRBD1 (6 bases). The CDR3 is 14 residues long. Germline CDR1 is SEHNR and CDR2 is FQNEAQ (reference sequence). The germline V and J ends were trimmed by 4 bases and 5 bases, with 14 bases remaining between them. CDR3 sequence (DNA): TGTGCCAGCAGCTCTGGCGGGGGCGGGACTGAAGCTTTCTTT. Translated, it gives CASSSGGGGTEAFF.

This clonotype was observed a few times. V usage is TRBV10-3 and J usage is TRBJ2-5; 11 positions agree with TRBD1. The CDR3 loop spans 15 amino acids. The V gene's germline CDR1 is ENHRY and CDR2 SYGVKD. Trimming took 5 bases from V and 5 from J; bases not matched to a gene: 7. CDR3 in amino acids: CAISRDRGIAETQYF. The CDR3 nucleotides read TGTGCCATCAGTCGGGACAGGGGGATCGCGGAGACCCAGTACTTC.

This clonotype has only a few counts. The J gene is TRBJ2-7, the V gene TRBV24-1; no clear D gene. Germline CDR1 is KGHDR and CDR2 is SFDVKD. There are 12 residues in the CDR3. Trimming removed 1 base from V and 6 bases from J, with 6 bases in between. CDR3 DNA: TGTGCCACCAGTGATTTATTTGGCGAGCAGTACTTC. Translated, it gives CATSDLFGEQYF.

This clonotype was detected only a few times. The chain links TRBV6-5 to TRBJ1-6, with 10 bases identical to TRBD1. Germline V gives CDR1 MNHEY, CDR2 SVGAGI. The CDR3 has 19 amino acids. The ends lost 7 bases at V and 9 bases at J; junction bases unmatched: 21. The CDR3 region has the DNA TGTGCCAGCACCCTTAGGCCCTCAGGTGGGACAGGGGTAAGTTCACCCCTCCACTTT. Its translation is CASTLRPSGGTGVSSPLHF.

The chain employs TRBV7-9 and TRBJ1-6, with D perhaps matching TRBD1 (5 bases). Between the trimmed V and J ends, which lost 4 bases and 8 bases, there was a span of 15 bases. The CDR3 length is 15 residues. Per germline, CDR1 SEHNR and CDR2 FQNEAQ (reference sequence). CDR3 DNA sequence: TGTGCCAGCAGCTCCCGCAGGGTAGGGGATTCACCCCTCCACTTT. It is translated as CASSSRRVGDSPLHF.

This clonotype has just a few counts. This chain links TRBV10-3 with TRBJ2-2; TRBD1 matches 8 bases. The CDR3 consists of 13 residues. Germline V gene sequence: CDR1 ENHRY, CDR2 SYGVKD. V dropped 6 bases and J dropped 7; count of bases not matched to a gene: 4. The CDR3 DNA sequence: TGTGCCATCAGGGACAGGGAGCACGGGGAGCTGTTTTTT. Its protein product is CAIRDREHGELFF.

In this sample, this clonotype turned up a few times. This chain links TRBV7-2 with TRBJ1-3, with D hard to call. This CDR3 is built from 16 residues. In germline, CDR1 is SGHTA, CDR2 FQGNSA. The germline V and J ends were trimmed by 0 bases and 0 bases, with 9 bases remaining between them. CDR3 residues: CASSLAQRSSGNTIYF. The DNA for the CDR3 is TGTGCCAGCAGCTTAGCGCAACGGAGCTCTGGAAACACCATATATTTT.

This clonotype was counted at least ten times. The gene calls are TRBV3-1 and TRBJ2-2; either TRBD1 or TRBD2 may fit D (5 bases each). V lost 4 bases and J 8 bases, leaving 8 bases between the germline ends. Germline V gene data show CDR1 as LGHDT and CDR2 as YNNKEL (reference sequence). This CDR3 has 12 amino acids. The CDR3 DNA sequence: TGTGCCAGCAGCCCGGGACGTGGGGAGCTGTTTTTT. Amino acids: CASSPGRGELFF.

The V and J genes are TRBV12-3 or TRBV12-4 and TRBJ2-2; a possible D gene is TRBD2 (8 bases). This CDR3 has 15 amino acids. The V end was cut by 5 bases, the J end by 6 bases, with 16 bases between. CDR3 loop: CASSPREGASGELFF. The CDR3 region has the DNA TGTGCCAGCAGTCCTCGGGAGGGGGCCTCCGGGGAGCTGTTTTTT.

This clonotype has at least ten counts. The chain carries TRBV5-1 and TRBJ2-3, with a possible D match to TRBD1 (5 bases). Per germline, CDR1 SGHRS and CDR2 YFSETQ. V gave up 2 bases and J gave up 4 bases, with 11 bases separating them. This CDR3 region has 14 residues. As DNA, the CDR3 is TGCGCCAGCAGCTTAGGGGCACCCCCAGATACGCAGTATTTT. Its translation: CASSLGAPPDTQYF.

The gene calls are TRBV4-1 and TRBJ1-1; 8 positions match TRBD1. Germline V gives CDR1 MGHRA, CDR2 YSYEKL. This CDR3 has 16 amino acids. Germline trimming cut 3 bases from V and 1 base from J; bases unmatched to any gene: 7. The CDR3 region is CASSHVQGARNTEAFF. The CDR3 nucleotides are TGCGCCAGCAGCCATGTCCAGGGGGCACGGAACACTGAAGCTTTCTTT.

The chain joins TRBV7-9 to TRBJ1-6; 9 bases map to TRBD1. The CDR3 loop spans 16 amino acids. J was trimmed by 9 bases and V by 7 bases; bases with no gene match: 13. The germline gives CDR1 SEHNR, CDR2 FQNEAQ (reference sequence). CDR3 nucleotide sequence: TGTGCCAGCATCCCGGGAGAAGGGACAGGGATTTCACCCCTCCACTTT. Translated, it gives CASIPGEGTGISPLHF.

V is TRBV5-4 and J is TRBJ2-3, with TRBD2 identical over 8 bases. This CDR3 is built from 15 residues. Germline assignment: CDR1 SGHNT and CDR2 YYREEE (reference sequence). V trimming: 2 bases; J trimming: 0 bases; junction bases outside the gene matches: 2. The CDR3 sequence is CASSLLADSTDTQYF. In DNA form, the CDR3 reads TGTGCCAGCAGCTTACTAGCGGATAGCACAGATACGCAGTATTTT.